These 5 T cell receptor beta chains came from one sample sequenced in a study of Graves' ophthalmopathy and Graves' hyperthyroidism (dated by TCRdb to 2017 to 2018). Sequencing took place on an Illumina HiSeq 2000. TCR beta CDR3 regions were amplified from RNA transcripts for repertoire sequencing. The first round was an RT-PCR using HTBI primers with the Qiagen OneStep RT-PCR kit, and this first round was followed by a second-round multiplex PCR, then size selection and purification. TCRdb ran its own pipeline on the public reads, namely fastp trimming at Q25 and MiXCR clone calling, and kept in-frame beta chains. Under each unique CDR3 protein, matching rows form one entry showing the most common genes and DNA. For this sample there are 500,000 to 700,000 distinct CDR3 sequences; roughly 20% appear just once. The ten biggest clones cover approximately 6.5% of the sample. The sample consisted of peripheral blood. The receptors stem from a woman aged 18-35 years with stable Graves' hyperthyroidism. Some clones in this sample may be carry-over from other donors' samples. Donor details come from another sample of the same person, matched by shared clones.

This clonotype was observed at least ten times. The CDR3 DNA follows: TGTGCCAGCAGCCCGACGATGAACAGCCAAGAGACCCAGTACTTC. Protein sequence: CASSPTMNSQETQYF. The chain is built from TRBV7-2 and TRBJ2-5; D is uncertain. V was clipped by 5 bases and J by 1 base, with 14 bases between them. In germline, CDR1 is SGHTA, CDR2 FQGNSA. The CDR3 extends over 15 amino acids.

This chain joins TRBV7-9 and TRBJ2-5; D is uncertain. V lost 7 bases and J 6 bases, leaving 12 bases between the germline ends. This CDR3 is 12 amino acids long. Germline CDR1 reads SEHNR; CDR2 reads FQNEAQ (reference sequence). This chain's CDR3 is CASITARKTQYF. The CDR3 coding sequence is TGTGCCAGCATCACCGCCCGGAAGACCCAGTACTTC.

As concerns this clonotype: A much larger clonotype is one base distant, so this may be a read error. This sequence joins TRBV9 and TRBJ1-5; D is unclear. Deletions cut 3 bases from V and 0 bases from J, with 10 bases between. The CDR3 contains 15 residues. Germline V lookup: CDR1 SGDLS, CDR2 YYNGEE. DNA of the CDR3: TGTGCCAGCAGCGCCGGACGGAATAGCAATCAGCCCCAGCATTTT. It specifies CASSAGRNSNQPQHF.

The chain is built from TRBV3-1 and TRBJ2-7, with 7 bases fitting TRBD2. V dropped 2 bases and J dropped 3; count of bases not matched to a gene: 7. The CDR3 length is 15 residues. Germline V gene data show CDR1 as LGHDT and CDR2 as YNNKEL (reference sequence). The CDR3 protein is CASSQSLADYYEQYF. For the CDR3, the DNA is TGTGCCAGCAGCCAATCGCTAGCGGATTACTACGAGCAGTACTTC.

CDR3 region: CASSLGAVGGQETQYF. CDR3 DNA sequence: TGTGCCAGCAGCTTAGGGGCAGTGGGGGGGCAAGAGACCCAGTACTTC. The rearrangement uses TRBV11-2 and TRBJ2-5; 7 bases agree with TRBD2. The CDR3 runs to 16 residues. Trimming removed 1 base from V and 2 bases from J; junction bases left unmatched: 7. Per the germline V gene, CDR1 is SGHAT and CDR2 is FQNNGV.